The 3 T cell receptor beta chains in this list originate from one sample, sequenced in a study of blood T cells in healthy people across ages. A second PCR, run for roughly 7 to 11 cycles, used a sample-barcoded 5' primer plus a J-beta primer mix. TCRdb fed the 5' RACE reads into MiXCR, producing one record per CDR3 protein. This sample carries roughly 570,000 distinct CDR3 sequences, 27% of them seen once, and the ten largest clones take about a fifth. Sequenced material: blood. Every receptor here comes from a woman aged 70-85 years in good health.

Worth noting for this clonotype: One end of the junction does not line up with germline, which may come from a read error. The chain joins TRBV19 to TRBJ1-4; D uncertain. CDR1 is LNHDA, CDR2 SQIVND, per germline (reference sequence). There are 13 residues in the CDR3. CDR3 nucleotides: TGTGCCAGTAGTAAGCCGGATAATGAAAAACTGCTTTTT. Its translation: CASSKPDNEKLLF.

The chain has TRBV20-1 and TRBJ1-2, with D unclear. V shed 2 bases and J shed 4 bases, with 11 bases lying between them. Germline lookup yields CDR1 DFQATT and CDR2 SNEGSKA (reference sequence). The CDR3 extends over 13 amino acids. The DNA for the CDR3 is TGCAGTGCTAGAAATGACCTTCGCTATGGCTACACCTTC. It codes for CSARNDLRYGYTF.

The CDR3 DNA reads TGTGCCAGCAGCAGACAGCGGGACACTGAAGCTTTCTTT. The encoded protein is CASSRQRDTEAFF. The V and J genes are TRBV7-8 and TRBJ1-1; possible D gene TRBD1, 5 bases. V lost 5 bases to trimming and J lost 3 bases, with 10 bases between them. Germline V CDR1 and CDR2: SGHVS, FQNEAQ. This CDR3 is built from 13 residues.